This paragraph reports one T cell receptor beta chain. The V end lost 0 bases, the J end lost 0 bases, and 2 bases lay between the germline ends. CDR1 is GTSNPN and CDR2 is SVGIG in the germline V gene (reference sequence). The CDR3 is 12 residues long. The method was immunoSEQ multiplex PCR; TCRdb's version includes in-frame clones alone and lacks a portion of them. Of tens of thousands of clones listed, around 84% are singletons. The data were taken from a study of control samples from healthy donors and cancer patients. The J gene is TRBJ2-5, the V gene TRBV30; D is uncertain. This clonotype was sampled from a man between 65 and 80 years old with lung cancer. Sequenced material: PBMCs. CDR3 region: CAWSVNQETQYF. In DNA form, the CDR3 reads TGTGCCTGGAGTGTAAACCAAGAGACCCAGTACTTC.